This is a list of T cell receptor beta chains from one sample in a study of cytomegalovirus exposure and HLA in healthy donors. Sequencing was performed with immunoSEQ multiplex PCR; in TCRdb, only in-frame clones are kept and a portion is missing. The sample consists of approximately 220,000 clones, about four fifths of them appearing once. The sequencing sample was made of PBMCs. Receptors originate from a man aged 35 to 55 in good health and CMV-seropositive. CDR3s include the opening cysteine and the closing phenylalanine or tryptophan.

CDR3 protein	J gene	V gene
CASSLDPGGREAFF	TRBJ1-1	TRBV5-1
CASSYPTGGHTEAFF	TRBJ1-1	TRBV6-5
CASRRDFSYEQYF	TRBJ2-7	TRBV2
CASSLRGRGADTQYF	TRBJ2-3	TRBV11-3
CASSEAVAQETQYF	TRBJ2-5	TRBV6-1
CASSVNRGSNEKLFF	TRBJ1-4	TRBV7-8
CAGWAGGPNEQYF	TRBJ2-7	TRBV30
CASTAGRRNEQFF	TRBJ2-1	TRBV19
CASSFRTSGTEQYF	TRBJ2-7	TRBV5-5
CASTPGAGGETQYF	TRBJ2-5	TRBV6-5
CASSRFGGQGSTDTQYF	TRBJ2-3	TRBV7-9
CASSEGHNNEQFF	TRBJ2-1	TRBV10-1
CASSRTGNEKLFF	TRBJ1-4	TRBV6-5
CASSHGLAGSYEQYF	TRBJ2-7	TRBV27
CASSLGYQKNSGEQFF	TRBJ2-1	TRBV7-9
CSVRTGVYEKLFF	TRBJ1-4	TRBV29-1
CASSSDSTGRPQHF	TRBJ1-5	TRBV6-5
CASSLLTSGRSGTGELFF	TRBJ2-2	TRBV5-1
CASSLGALSNQPQHF	TRBJ1-5	TRBV7-9
CASSARLAGGHNEQFF	TRBJ2-1	TRBV9
CASSLAGHMTYTEAFF	TRBJ1-1	TRBV11-2
CASSLGWTGTYEQYF	TRBJ2-7	TRBV5-1
CASSLRTGASYEQYF	TRBJ2-7	TRBV7-3
CAISAREGPETQYF	TRBJ2-5	TRBV10-3
CACRSPLGRIDNEQFF	TRBJ2-1	TRBV30
CASSQAGLPMNTEAFF	TRBJ1-1	TRBV4-1
CASREDRGSYNEQFF	TRBJ2-1	TRBV2
CASRRTLANEQFF	TRBJ2-1	TRBV6-1
CASSYSQTGYEPQHF	TRBJ1-5	TRBV6-6
CASSADSAKGTEAFF	TRBJ1-1	TRBV7-3
CASSLSLAQETQYF	TRBJ2-5	TRBV28
CASSPDGAIGVKAFF	TRBJ1-1	TRBV7-3
CASSLSGRVTDTQYF	TRBJ2-3	TRBV5-8
CASSFRTGELFF	TRBJ2-2	TRBV7-3
CASSQDRGWPQHF	TRBJ1-5	TRBV4-1
CASSQSQSTIEQFF	TRBJ2-1	TRBV4-1
CASSLWLAGQETQYF	TRBJ2-5	TRBV5-4
CASSIETQGRNNGYTF	TRBJ1-2	TRBV19
CASSSVGGRDEQFF	TRBJ2-1	TRBV9
CASSERGWETQYF	TRBJ2-5	TRBV2
CATSRGLAGEGNEQFF	TRBJ2-1	TRBV15
CASSQYSGSTDTQYF	TRBJ2-3	TRBV16
CASSDRDRGPHEQYF	TRBJ2-7	TRBV2
CASSLDGQGNGYTF	TRBJ1-2	TRBV5-1
CASSPESLAGEQFF	TRBJ2-1	TRBV10-1